The rows below give T cell receptor beta chains drawn from one sample of a study of blood T cell repertoires in COVID-19. Measured with immunoSEQ multiplex PCR; TCRdb has only the in-frame clones, and not every one. The sample holds fewer than 50,000 clones; over 80% are singletons and the top ten take around 13%. Input material: peripheral blood. Receptor source: a human donor in a cohort sampled during active COVID-19. The CDR3 runs from the conserved cysteine through the conserved F or W. The D gene is left open where the match is weak. Rows give clone size only sometimes, using once, few, many, or a class for an expanded clone.

clone_size j_call d_call v_call cdr3_nt cdr3_aa
. TRBJ2-7 TRBD1 TRBV6-2/TRBV6-3 TGTGCCAGCAGCCGGGACAGGGGCTACGAGCAGTACTTC CASSRDRGYEQYF
. TRBJ1-1 TRBD1 TRBV7-2 TGTGCCAGCAGCCCTACAGGGGGGGTGAACACTGAAGCTTTCTTT CASSPTGGVNTEAFF
. TRBJ1-5 . TRBV28 TGTGCCAGCAGTTTGGAGGTTGATAGCAATCAGCCCCAGCATTTT CASSLEVDSNQPQHF
. TRBJ2-7 TRBD2 TRBV6-5 TGTGCCAGCAGTTACCGAGTAGCGGGGGGGCACGAGCAGTACTTC CASSYRVAGGHEQYF
. TRBJ2-2 . TRBV6-6 TGTGCCAGCAGTTACAATGGCGGGGATGGGGGGGAGCTGTTTTTT CASSYNGGDGGELFF
. TRBJ2-7 . TRBV5-6 TGTGCCAGCAGCTTGCAGGTCGAGCAGTACTTC CASSLQVEQYF
. TRBJ2-1 TRBD1 TRBV7-2 TGTGCCAGCAGCGATGGACAGGGAATCTACAATGAGCAGTTCTTC CASSDGQGIYNEQFF
once TRBJ1-1 . TRBV18 TGTGCCAGCTCACCACCCAATGCTGTAGGGGTAAAAGCTTTCTTT CASSPPNAVGVKAFF
. TRBJ2-7 TRBD1 TRBV27 TGTGCCAGCAGCACAGGGGTCGAGCAGTACTTC CASSTGVEQYF
. TRBJ2-7 TRBD2 TRBV28 TGTGCCAGCAGTTCTCCGGGGGGGCACGAGCAGTACTTC CASSSPGGHEQYF
. TRBJ1-6 . TRBV6-5 TGTGCCAGCAGTTACTCACCGGGACTTCAAAATTCACCCCTCCACTTT CASSYSPGLQNSPLHF
. TRBJ1-1 . TRBV24-1 TGTGCCACCAGCCTGCCAGGGGTAGATGAAGCTTTCTTT CATSLPGVDEAFF
. TRBJ1-4 . TRBV7-2 TGTGCCAGCAGCCCCGGTAGGGAGGCTAATGAAAAACTGTTTTTT CASSPGREANEKLFF
. TRBJ2-7 TRBD1 TRBV3-1/TRBV3-2 TGTGCCAGCAGCCAAGGGACAGGTGAACCTTTCTACGAGCAGTACTTC CASSQGTGEPFYEQYF
. TRBJ2-5 . TRBV18 TGTGCCAGCTCACCAACTCCCCCGCGGGGGACCCAGTACTTC CASSPTPPRGTQYF
. TRBJ1-1 . TRBV4-2 TGTGCCAGCAGCCAAGCAGGGCCCAGGGAAGCTTTCTTT CASSQAGPREAFF
once TRBJ1-5 . TRBV7-8 TGTGCCAGCAGCTTAGATTACGGTCAGCCCCAGCATTTT CASSLDYGQPQHF
. TRBJ2-1 . TRBV19 TGTGCCAGTAGTACCCCCCGGGTCGTCCAGTTCTTC CASSTPRVVQFF
. TRBJ1-1 . TRBV14 TGTGCCAGCAACCCGGACTGGAACACTGAAGCTTTCTTT CASNPDWNTEAFF
. TRBJ1-4 TRBD1 TRBV18 TGTGCCAGCTCATCCCGTGACGGGACAGGTCCTGGTGGCGAAAAACTGTTTTTT CASSSRDGTGPGGEKLFF